This is a list of T cell receptor beta chains from one sample in a study of T cells in Graves' hyperthyroidism and ophthalmopathy. TCRdb analysed the multiplex PCR reads with MiXCR anew, one entry per CDR3 protein. The sample yields 350,000 to 400,000 distinct CDR3 sequences, under 15% seen once. The sequencing input was blood. The receptors shown here come from a woman aged 25 to 45 with Graves' hyperthyroidism. Both conserved end residues are part of each CDR3. A D gene is named only where the DNA matches it firmly. Clone size is not always given. Where it is, it says once, few, many or a class for expanded clones.

J gene: TRBJ2-7; V gene: TRBV28; D gene: -; clone size: many; CDR3 DNA: TGTGCCAGCAATCCGGGGTCGGGTTACGAGCAGTACTTC; CDR3 protein: CASNPGSGYEQYF
J gene: TRBJ1-5; V gene: TRBV7-2; D gene: -; clone size: -; CDR3 DNA: TGTGCCAGCAGCCGACCGGGTGATCAGCCCCAGCATTTT; CDR3 protein: CASSRPGDQPQHF
J gene: TRBJ2-6; V gene: TRBV11-2; D gene: -; clone size: -; CDR3 DNA: TGTGCCAGCAGTTCACGACGGAAAAGCATTTCTGGGGCCAACGTCCTGACTTTC; CDR3 protein: CASSSRRKSISGANVLTF
J gene: TRBJ1-2; V gene: TRBV7-2; D gene: TRBD1; clone size: -; CDR3 DNA: TGTGCCAGCAGCCCAAGATCAGGGGGCGGCTATGGCTACACCTTC; CDR3 protein: CASSPRSGGGYGYTF
J gene: TRBJ2-1; V gene: TRBV11-2; D gene: TRBD1; clone size: many; CDR3 DNA: TGTGCCAGCAGCTTACGGCAGGGGGCGGACAATGAGCAGTTCTTC; CDR3 protein: CASSLRQGADNEQFF
J gene: TRBJ1-6; V gene: TRBV9; D gene: TRBD1; clone size: many; CDR3 DNA: TGTGCCAGCAGCGAGGGGACAGGCTATAATTCACCCCTCCACTTT; CDR3 protein: CASSEGTGYNSPLHF
J gene: TRBJ2-3; V gene: TRBV28; D gene: -; clone size: many; CDR3 DNA: TGTGCCAGCAGTTTAGCCCGCCTAGCCTTGACGGGTAAAGATACGCAGTATTTT; CDR3 protein: CASSLARLALTGKDTQYF
J gene: TRBJ2-3; V gene: TRBV28; D gene: TRBD1; clone size: few; CDR3 DNA: TGTGCCAGCAGTTCCCCTGGACAGGGAGGTTTGAATACGCAGTATTTT; CDR3 protein: CASSSPGQGGLNTQYF
J gene: TRBJ2-7; V gene: TRBV20-1; D gene: TRBD2; clone size: few; CDR3 DNA: TGCAGTGCTACCCTAACTAGCGGGTCCTACGAGCAGTACTTC; CDR3 protein: CSATLTSGSYEQYF
J gene: TRBJ1-5; V gene: TRBV5-6; D gene: -; clone size: -; CDR3 DNA: TGTGCCAGCAGCTTGGCCGGGGCAGGGCATCAGCCCCAGCATTTT; CDR3 protein: CASSLAGAGHQPQHF
J gene: TRBJ2-1; V gene: TRBV28; D gene: -; clone size: few; CDR3 DNA: TGTGCCAGCAGTTTCCAGGGGAGGGGGGATGAGCAGTTCTTC; CDR3 protein: CASSFQGRGDEQFF
J gene: TRBJ2-7; V gene: TRBV20-1; D gene: TRBD1; clone size: many; CDR3 DNA: TGCAGTGCTAGCCCGGGACAGAGGACCTACGAGCAGTACTTC; CDR3 protein: CSASPGQRTYEQYF
J gene: TRBJ2-5; V gene: TRBV24-1; D gene: TRBD1; clone size: many; CDR3 DNA: TGTGCCACCAGTGAAGACAGGGCAGTAGGTAGCTACGAGACCCAGTACTTC; CDR3 protein: CATSEDRAVGSYETQYF
J gene: TRBJ2-2; V gene: TRBV7-8; D gene: -; clone size: many; CDR3 DNA: TGTGCCAGCAGCTTACACACCGGGGAGCTGTTTTTT; CDR3 protein: CASSLHTGELFF
J gene: TRBJ1-4; V gene: TRBV20-1; D gene: -; clone size: -; CDR3 DNA: TGCAGTGCGAACAACCTACCAACTAATGAAAAACTGTTTTTT; CDR3 protein: CSANNLPTNEKLFF
J gene: TRBJ2-2; V gene: TRBV12-3/TRBV12-4; D gene: -; clone size: many; CDR3 DNA: TGTGCCAGCAGTTTACCTAGCGCGAACACCGGGGAGCTGTTTTTT; CDR3 protein: CASSLPSANTGELFF
J gene: TRBJ2-3; V gene: TRBV7-9; D gene: TRBD2; clone size: few; CDR3 DNA: TGTGCCAGCAGCTTAGAATCTTACCTGGCGGGAGTGGGCACAGATACGCAGTATTTT; CDR3 protein: CASSLESYLAGVGTDTQYF
J gene: TRBJ2-7; V gene: TRBV11-2; D gene: TRBD2; clone size: -; CDR3 DNA: TGTGCCAGCAGCCAAGGGGCTAGCGGAACCTACGAGCAGTACTTC; CDR3 protein: CASSQGASGTYEQYF
J gene: TRBJ1-1; V gene: TRBV28; D gene: -; clone size: -; CDR3 DNA: TGTGCCAGCAGTTTATGGGAGGGGGGCGGAGAAGCTTTCTTT; CDR3 protein: CASSLWEGGGEAFF
J gene: TRBJ1-1; V gene: TRBV28; D gene: -; clone size: many; CDR3 DNA: TGTGCCAGCAGAGTAGTCCGAGGGGGTCTCACTGAAGCTTTCTTT; CDR3 protein: CASRVVRGGLTEAFF
J gene: TRBJ2-1; V gene: TRBV20-1; D gene: -; clone size: many; CDR3 DNA: TGCAGTGCTAGGCCGGCTGACAATGAGCAGTTCTTC; CDR3 protein: CSARPADNEQFF
J gene: TRBJ2-4; V gene: TRBV3-1; D gene: -; clone size: many; CDR3 DNA: TGTGCCAGCAGCCTCTCCAAAAACATTCAGTACTTC; CDR3 protein: CASSLSKNIQYF
J gene: TRBJ2-7; V gene: TRBV19; D gene: TRBD2; clone size: -; CDR3 DNA: TGTGCCAGTAGTATAGGACTAGCGGGAGGAACCTACGAGCAGTACTTC; CDR3 protein: CASSIGLAGGTYEQYF
J gene: TRBJ1-5; V gene: TRBV24-1; D gene: -; clone size: many; CDR3 DNA: TGTGCCACCAGTGACCCTAACGTGGACAGCGGCAATCAGCCCCAGCATTTT; CDR3 protein: CATSDPNVDSGNQPQHF
J gene: TRBJ2-1; V gene: TRBV7-2; D gene: TRBD2; clone size: -; CDR3 DNA: TGTGCCAGCAGCCTTCAGCTAGCGGGAGTCAGTGAGCAGTTCTTC; CDR3 protein: CASSLQLAGVSEQFF
J gene: TRBJ2-1; V gene: TRBV20-1; D gene: TRBD2; clone size: -; CDR3 DNA: TGCAGTGCTAGAGAACCGGCTAGCGGGAGAAATGAGCAGTTCTTC; CDR3 protein: CSAREPASGRNEQFF
J gene: TRBJ1-1; V gene: TRBV2; D gene: -; clone size: many; CDR3 DNA: TGTGCCAGCAGTGGGGGGAACACTGAAGCTTTCTTT; CDR3 protein: CASSGGNTEAFF
J gene: TRBJ2-7; V gene: TRBV18; D gene: TRBD1; clone size: many; CDR3 DNA: TGTGCCAGCTCACCACCGGGACAGTCCTACGAGCAGTACTTC; CDR3 protein: CASSPPGQSYEQYF
J gene: TRBJ2-5; V gene: TRBV7-9; D gene: -; clone size: -; CDR3 DNA: TGTGCCAGCAGCACCTGGACCGGGACGCAAGAGACCCAGTACTTC; CDR3 protein: CASSTWTGTQETQYF
J gene: TRBJ2-5; V gene: TRBV19; D gene: -; clone size: -; CDR3 DNA: TGTGCCAGTAGTATATGGGGCAGGGACAAGGAGACCCAGTACTTC; CDR3 protein: CASSIWGRDKETQYF
J gene: TRBJ2-7; V gene: TRBV13; D gene: -; clone size: many; CDR3 DNA: TGTGCCAGCAGCGTCGACAGATACACCTACGAGCAGTACTTC; CDR3 protein: CASSVDRYTYEQYF
J gene: TRBJ2-7; V gene: TRBV20-1; D gene: -; clone size: -; CDR3 DNA: TGCAGTGCCCCGGCTAAATCCTACGAGCAGTACTTC; CDR3 protein: CSAPAKSYEQYF
J gene: TRBJ2-7; V gene: TRBV29-1; D gene: TRBD1; clone size: -; CDR3 DNA: TGCAGCGTGACAGGGGGCCAGTACGAGCAGTACTTC; CDR3 protein: CSVTGGQYEQYF
J gene: TRBJ2-5; V gene: TRBV20-1; D gene: TRBD2; clone size: -; CDR3 DNA: TGCAGTGCTAGAGATCGAGGACTAGTAAAGGAGACCCAGTACTTC; CDR3 protein: CSARDRGLVKETQYF
J gene: TRBJ1-1; V gene: TRBV10-1; D gene: -; clone size: few; CDR3 DNA: TGCGCCAGCAGTGAGTCCTGGGGAACTGAAGCTTTCTTT; CDR3 protein: CASSESWGTEAFF
J gene: TRBJ2-1; V gene: TRBV5-1; D gene: TRBD2; clone size: many; CDR3 DNA: TGCGCCAGCAGCTTGGGACGGGACGCCGGGGGGTACAATGAGCAGTTCTTC; CDR3 protein: CASSLGRDAGGYNEQFF
J gene: TRBJ2-7; V gene: TRBV20-1; D gene: TRBD1; clone size: -; CDR3 DNA: TGCAGTGCTGAACCGGGACAGGGAATCCCCTACGAGCAGTACTTC; CDR3 protein: CSAEPGQGIPYEQYF
J gene: TRBJ2-7; V gene: TRBV4-2; D gene: -; clone size: -; CDR3 DNA: TGTGCCAGCAGCCAAGATCGGGACAACTACGAGCAGTACTTC; CDR3 protein: CASSQDRDNYEQYF
J gene: TRBJ2-5; V gene: TRBV20-1; D gene: TRBD2; clone size: few; CDR3 DNA: TGCAGTGCTAGAGGACTAGCGGGAGGTCAAGAGACCCAGTACTTC; CDR3 protein: CSARGLAGGQETQYF
J gene: TRBJ2-3; V gene: TRBV2; D gene: TRBD2; clone size: many; CDR3 DNA: TGTGCCAGCCATCTAGCGGGGTTCACAGATACGCAGTATTTT; CDR3 protein: CASHLAGFTDTQYF
J gene: TRBJ2-1; V gene: TRBV7-3; D gene: TRBD2; clone size: few; CDR3 DNA: TGTGCCAGCAGCCCCCGGACTAGCCCGGTGGCGGAGCAGTTCTTC; CDR3 protein: CASSPRTSPVAEQFF
J gene: TRBJ2-2; V gene: TRBV20-1; D gene: -; clone size: many; CDR3 DNA: TGCAGTGCCCAAGGCGGGGAGCTGTTTTTT; CDR3 protein: CSAQGGELFF
J gene: TRBJ2-3; V gene: TRBV30; D gene: -; clone size: many; CDR3 DNA: TGTGCCTGGAGCCGGTCGCCAAACACAGATACGCAGTATTTT; CDR3 protein: CAWSRSPNTDTQYF
J gene: TRBJ2-3; V gene: TRBV6-1; D gene: TRBD2; clone size: many; CDR3 DNA: TGTGCCAGCAGTCCCGGACTAGCAGCAGATACGCAGTATTTT; CDR3 protein: CASSPGLAADTQYF
J gene: TRBJ1-1; V gene: TRBV12-5; D gene: -; clone size: -; CDR3 DNA: TGTGCTAGTGCCAACATGAACACTGAAGCTTTCTTT; CDR3 protein: CASANMNTEAFF
J gene: TRBJ2-5; V gene: TRBV28; D gene: -; clone size: many; CDR3 DNA: TGTGCCAGCGGCCACCCCAGGGAAGAGACCCAGTACTTC; CDR3 protein: CASGHPREETQYF
J gene: TRBJ1-5; V gene: TRBV6-1; D gene: -; clone size: -; CDR3 DNA: TGTGCCAGCAGTTCTGGGGCAAGCCACAATCAGCCCCAGCATTTT; CDR3 protein: CASSSGASHNQPQHF
J gene: TRBJ2-7; V gene: TRBV29-1; D gene: TRBD2; clone size: few; CDR3 DNA: TGCAGCGTTGAAGTCCCGGGAGGCGTCTACGAGCAGTACTTC; CDR3 protein: CSVEVPGGVYEQYF
J gene: TRBJ2-3; V gene: TRBV6-1; D gene: TRBD2; clone size: many; CDR3 DNA: TGTGCCAGCAGTGAAAGTTTCGGCGGGAGGGCACGGGATACGCAGTATTTT; CDR3 protein: CASSESFGGRARDTQYF
J gene: TRBJ2-6; V gene: TRBV11-2; D gene: -; clone size: -; CDR3 DNA: TGTGCCAGCAGCTTAGAAATGGTTGGGGGACTTAGGGCCTCTGGGGCCAACGTCCTGACTTTC; CDR3 protein: CASSLEMVGGLRASGANVLTF
J gene: TRBJ2-1; V gene: TRBV30; D gene: -; clone size: -; CDR3 DNA: TGTGCCTGGAGATCCGGGACTTACAATGAGCAGTTCTTC; CDR3 protein: CAWRSGTYNEQFF
J gene: TRBJ2-7; V gene: TRBV12-3/TRBV12-4; D gene: -; clone size: -; CDR3 DNA: TGTGCCAGCAGCCCTGCGGTTAGTCCCTACTACTACGAGCAGTACTTC; CDR3 protein: CASSPAVSPYYYEQYF
J gene: TRBJ2-3; V gene: TRBV18; D gene: -; clone size: few; CDR3 DNA: TGTGCCAGCTCACCAAAAGGGACTAGCACAGATACGCAGTATTTT; CDR3 protein: CASSPKGTSTDTQYF
J gene: TRBJ1-4; V gene: TRBV2; D gene: -; clone size: many; CDR3 DNA: TGTGCCAGCAGTGATGTGGGCTGGGAAAAACTGTTTTTT; CDR3 protein: CASSDVGWEKLFF
J gene: TRBJ2-3; V gene: TRBV12-3/TRBV12-4; D gene: -; clone size: few; CDR3 DNA: TGTGCCAGCAGTTTCGGACTGCGCACAGATACGCAGTATTTT; CDR3 protein: CASSFGLRTDTQYF
J gene: TRBJ2-4; V gene: TRBV6-5; D gene: TRBD2; clone size: many; CDR3 DNA: TGTGCCAGCAGTTACGGCGGGAGGGCCGGAAACATTCAGTACTTC; CDR3 protein: CASSYGGRAGNIQYF
J gene: TRBJ2-5; V gene: TRBV7-9; D gene: -; clone size: many; CDR3 DNA: TGTGCCAGCACCGCAAGCGGGCGTCAAGAGACCCAGTACTTC; CDR3 protein: CASTASGRQETQYF
J gene: TRBJ1-1; V gene: TRBV5-8; D gene: -; clone size: many; CDR3 DNA: TGTGCCAGCAGCCGCACCACTGAAGCTTTCTTT; CDR3 protein: CASSRTTEAFF
J gene: TRBJ2-7; V gene: TRBV10-3; D gene: -; clone size: -; CDR3 DNA: TGTGCCATCAGTGGGCAGCCATTAACCTACGAGCAGTACTTC; CDR3 protein: CAISGQPLTYEQYF
J gene: TRBJ2-1; V gene: TRBV13; D gene: -; clone size: many; CDR3 DNA: TGTGCCAGCAGCTTCCGGACTACCGCGGTCAATGAGCAGTTCTTC; CDR3 protein: CASSFRTTAVNEQFF